These T cell receptor beta chains were read from a single sample in a study of OX40 agonist ivuxolimab in advanced cancers. Assay: immunoSEQ multiplex PCR; the TCRdb copy retains only in-frame clones and omits some. The table includes about 120,000 clones, roughly 93% detected once. The source material was CD4+ or CD8+ T cells sorted from blood, sampled in a trial of the OX40 agonist ivuxolimab. Receptor source: an adult with an advanced solid tumor such as melanoma, head and neck, liver or kidney cancer. CDR3s include the opening cysteine and the closing phenylalanine or tryptophan. The order of the fields is D gene, V gene, clone size, J gene, CDR3 DNA, CDR3 protein. The D gene is left open where the match is weak. Rows may omit the clone size; those that give it use once, few, many or a size class.

D gene: .
V gene: TRBV27
clone size: .
J gene: TRBJ1-2
CDR3 DNA: TGTGCCAGCAGTTTCGGGAGCTTTGGTGGCTACACCTTC
CDR3 protein: CASSFGSFGGYTF

D gene: TRBD2
V gene: TRBV7-3
clone size: .
J gene: TRBJ2-5
CDR3 DNA: TGTGCCAGCAGCCCCATGGCTAGCGGGGCGGAGACCCAGTACTTC
CDR3 protein: CASSPMASGAETQYF

D gene: .
V gene: TRBV12-5
clone size: once
J gene: TRBJ2-3
CDR3 DNA: TGTGCTAGTGGTTCCTATACAGATACGCAGTATTTT
CDR3 protein: CASGSYTDTQYF

D gene: TRBD1
V gene: TRBV28
clone size: .
J gene: TRBJ2-7
CDR3 DNA: TGTGCCAGCAGACAGGGGGGTGCTTCCTACGAGCAGTACTTC
CDR3 protein: CASRQGGASYEQYF

D gene: TRBD2
V gene: TRBV6-4
clone size: .
J gene: TRBJ2-1
CDR3 DNA: TGTGCCAGCAGTCAGACTAGCGGGGGCCGCAATGAGCAGTTCTTC
CDR3 protein: CASSQTSGGRNEQFF

D gene: .
V gene: TRBV14
clone size: .
J gene: TRBJ1-3
CDR3 DNA: TGTGCCAGCAGACAAGGAGGGACTGGAAACACCATATATTTT
CDR3 protein: CASRQGGTGNTIYF

D gene: .
V gene: TRBV11-3
clone size: .
J gene: TRBJ2-1
CDR3 DNA: TGTGCCAGCAGCTTAGCCACTACCAATGAGCAGTTCTTC
CDR3 protein: CASSLATTNEQFF

D gene: TRBD2
V gene: TRBV30
clone size: .
J gene: TRBJ2-2
CDR3 DNA: TGTGCCTGGAGCGAGGGGACTACCTCCGGGGAGCTGTTTTTT
CDR3 protein: CAWSEGTTSGELFF

D gene: TRBD2
V gene: TRBV7-9
clone size: .
J gene: TRBJ2-7
CDR3 DNA: TGTGCCAGCAGCTTAAAGGGACTAGCGGGGGAGCAGTACTTC
CDR3 protein: CASSLKGLAGEQYF

D gene: TRBD2
V gene: TRBV2
clone size: .
J gene: TRBJ2-1
CDR3 DNA: TGTGCCAGCAGTTTCCTAGCGGGGGGTACCGGTGAGCAGTTCTTC
CDR3 protein: CASSFLAGGTGEQFF

D gene: .
V gene: TRBV4-2
clone size: .
J gene: TRBJ1-3
CDR3 DNA: TGTGCCAGCAGCCAAGAAGCAACTGGAAACACCATATATTTT
CDR3 protein: CASSQEATGNTIYF

D gene: TRBD2
V gene: TRBV7-2
clone size: .
J gene: TRBJ2-3
CDR3 DNA: TGTGCCAGCAGCTTAGATGCGGGGGGGCCAGATACGCAGTATTTT
CDR3 protein: CASSLDAGGPDTQYF

D gene: TRBD1
V gene: TRBV6-5
clone size: once
J gene: TRBJ1-5
CDR3 DNA: TGTGCCAGCGGTCCACAGGGGGCAAACAATCAGCCCCAGCATTTT
CDR3 protein: CASGPQGANNQPQHF

D gene: .
V gene: TRBV7-3
clone size: .
J gene: TRBJ2-2
CDR3 DNA: TGTGCCAGCAGTTCTGGACACGCCGGAACCGGGGAGCTGTTTTTT
CDR3 protein: CASSSGHAGTGELFF

D gene: TRBD1
V gene: TRBV2
clone size: .
J gene: TRBJ1-3
CDR3 DNA: TGTGCCAGCACAGGGCAGGGGGACACCATATATTTT
CDR3 protein: CASTGQGDTIYF

D gene: .
V gene: TRBV6-6
clone size: .
J gene: TRBJ2-7
CDR3 DNA: TGTGCCAGCAGTTACGGCGCCCACGAGCAGTACTTC
CDR3 protein: CASSYGAHEQYF

D gene: TRBD1
V gene: TRBV19
clone size: .
J gene: TRBJ2-2
CDR3 DNA: TGTGCCAGTAGACAAGACAGGGGGGTTAACACCGGGGAGCTGTTTTTT
CDR3 protein: CASRQDRGVNTGELFF

D gene: .
V gene: TRBV11-1
clone size: .
J gene: TRBJ1-5
CDR3 DNA: TGTGCCAGCCCCCCGCGGTTTTGCAATCAGCCCCAGCATTTT
CDR3 protein: CASPPRFCNQPQHF

D gene: TRBD2
V gene: TRBV11-2
clone size: .
J gene: TRBJ2-2
CDR3 DNA: TGTGCCAGCGCTCGGACTAGCGGGAACACCGGGGAGCTGTTTTTT
CDR3 protein: CASARTSGNTGELFF

D gene: .
V gene: TRBV2
clone size: .
J gene: TRBJ1-5
CDR3 DNA: TGTGCCAGCAACCCGCGGCCTCCCAGGGGTCAGCCCCAGCATTTT
CDR3 protein: CASNPRPPRGQPQHF